This T cell receptor (beta chain) was profiled in a study of shared clonotypes between healthy human individuals. Overall study findings and caveats: What limited the represented genetic and exposure-history diversity was the small number of donors. The naive CD4 repertoires of a handful of donors were compared, and approximately 4.7% of clonotypes were shared.

The CDR3 is 15 residues long. Germline CDR1 and CDR2: MNHEY and SVGAGI. V was cut by 2 bases and J by 1 base, with 10 bases left in between. Some clones are missing from TCRdb's copy, which holds only in-frame ones; the method was immunoSEQ multiplex PCR. Of 950,000 to 1,200,000 clones detected, 60% to 85% appear once; the ten largest clones hold 0.89%. Comment on this clone: Its target is not known.

V gene TRBV6-5 combines with J gene TRBJ2-3, with D perhaps TRBD2 (6 bases). The TCR comes from a man between 18 and 29 years old in good health. Some clones in this sample may be carry-over from other donors' samples. Sequenced sample: memory CD4+ T cells from PBMCs. Stated subset: CD45RA-negative fraction. The CDR3 is CASSYPGGGTDTQYF. CDR3 in DNA: TGTGCCAGCAGTTACCCAGGAGGGGGCACAGATACGCAGTATTTT.